The 32 T cell receptor beta chains reported below all come from one sample, sequenced in a study of a mutant IDH1 vaccine in newly diagnosed glioma. These TCRs' antigens remain unknown. The time point was: week 23, last vaccination. A 20-mer mutant IDH1 peptide at 300 ug was injected subcutaneously with topical imiquimod. TCRdb's copy holds only in-frame clones and misses some; the assay was immunoSEQ multiplex PCR. The sample consists of 38,000 or so clones, more than 80% of them appearing once. The sample in question was PBMCs, obtained from a glioma patient whose treatment included an IDH1 peptide vaccine. These receptors originate from a man in his forties or fifties with glioma.

By proportion, this clone is medium-sized (0.01 to 0.1%). The genes are TRBV28 and TRBJ1-1; D not resolved. The V end was cut by 4 bases, the J end by 0 bases, with 9 bases between. Per germline, CDR1 MDHEN and CDR2 SYDVKM. The CDR3 consists of 14 residues. CDR3 sequence reads: CASSYGRLNTEAFF. CDR3 nucleotides: TGTGCCAGCAGTTATGGGAGGTTGAACACTGAAGCTTTCTTT.

This clone ranks as large. The chain is built from TRBV4-2 and TRBJ2-7; possibly TRBD1 or TRBD2 for D (6 bases each). Germline CDR1 reads LGHNA; CDR2 reads YNFKEQ. The V and J ends lost 0 bases and 7 bases respectively, with 19 bases between them. The CDR3 contains 16 residues. The CDR3 protein is CASSQDGVGRGREQYF. The CDR3 DNA reads as TGTGCCAGCAGCCAAGATGGGGTGGGAAGGGGGAGGGAGCAGTACTTC.

The gene calls are TRBV30 and TRBJ2-7; no firm D call. CDR3 length equals 12 residues. Germline assignment: CDR1 GTSNPN and CDR2 SVGIG (reference sequence). V was shortened by 3 bases and J by 3 bases, with 9 bases between the two germline ends. The CDR3 reads CAWRSGGYEQYF. CDR3 sequence (DNA): TGTGCCTGGAGGTCTGGCGGCTACGAGCAGTACTTC. Full variable domain (missing parts from reference TRBV30 and TRBJ2-7): SQTIHQWPATLVQPVGSPLSLECTVEGTSNPNLYWYRQAAGRGLQLLFYSVGIGQISSEVPQNLSASRPQDRQFILSSKKLLLSDSGFYLCAWRSGGYEQYFGPGTRLTVT.

This clone was seen more than once but under ten times. The rearrangement uses TRBV2 and TRBJ1-5, with 7 positions matching TRBD1. J was trimmed by 10 bases and V by 8 bases; bases with no gene match: 11. Germline CDR1 reads SNHLY; CDR2 reads FYNNEI. CDR3 size: 13 residues. The CDR3 loop is CASRDRGLEPQHF. CDR3 nucleotide sequence: TGTGCCAGCCGGGACAGAGGGTTAGAACCCCAGCATTTT.

The table lists this clone with a few counts. This chain links TRBV7-2 with TRBJ2-5, with TRBD1 matching over 9 bases. CDR3 size: 14 residues. Germline values: CDR1 SGHTA, CDR2 FQGNSA. V gave up 6 bases and J gave up 5 bases; unmatched junction bases: 7. The DNA of the CDR3 is TGTGCCAGCAGGATCGGGACAGGGTTCGAGACCCAGTACTTC. This gives the protein CASRIGTGFETQYF.

This sequence joins TRBV7-9 and TRBJ1-2, with D hard to call. The CDR3 extends over 15 amino acids. Germline V gene data show CDR1 as SEHNR and CDR2 as FQNEAQ (reference sequence). V lost 1 base and J 0 bases, leaving 9 bases between the germline ends. DNA of the CDR3: TGTGCCAGCAGCTTAGGGTCTGTGGCTAACTATGGCTACACCTTC. Its translation is CASSLGSVANYGYTF.

V usage is TRBV7-2 and J usage is TRBJ1-2, with D uncertain. This CDR3 is built from 15 residues. CDR1 and CDR2 from the germline V gene are SGHTA and FQGNSA. The V end was cut by 2 bases, the J end by 4 bases, with 14 bases between. The CDR3, as DNA: TGTGCCAGCAGCTTAAGCACCCGGCAGGTCTATGGCTACACCTTC. Encoded protein: CASSLSTRQVYGYTF.

The V call is TRBV7-2, the J call TRBJ1-3; TRBD1 might be the D (6 bases). The V and J ends lost 3 bases and 2 bases respectively, with 8 bases between them. This CDR3 region has 14 residues. CDR1 is SGHTA and CDR2 is FQGNSA in the germline V gene. In DNA, the CDR3 is TGTGCCAGCAGCTTTCAGGGGACTGGAAACACCATATATTTT. Protein sequence: CASSFQGTGNTIYF.

This clone showed up just once. The rearrangement uses TRBV7-2 and TRBJ2-7, with no clear D. Germline V gene data show CDR1 as SGHTA and CDR2 as FQGNSA. Trimming stripped 8 bases from V and 6 bases from J, with 14 bases between. The CDR3 is made up of 12 amino acids. The CDR3 coding sequence is TGTGCCAGCGGCCAGAGATCGGGCGAGCAGTACTTC. Translating it yields CASGQRSGEQYF.

V usage is TRBV14 and J usage is TRBJ1-2; D is unclear. Germline CDR1 and CDR2: SGHDN and FVKESK. The CDR3 is 12 residues long. Between the trimmed V and J ends, which lost 4 bases and 7 bases, there was a span of 10 bases. Written as DNA, the CDR3 is TGTGCCAGCAGCCCGGGAATTTTTGGCTACACCTTC. This sequence encodes CASSPGIFGYTF. The full variable domain, in which reference TRBV14 and TRBJ1-2 provide the parts outside the CDR3, is EAGVTQFPSHSVIEKGQTVTLRCDPISGHDNLYWYRRVMGKEIKFLLHFVKESKQDESGMPNNRFLAERTGGTYSTLKVQPAELEDSGVYFCASSPGIFGYTFGSGTRLTVV.

The CDR3 reads CASSQTGEVTDTQYF. The DNA for the CDR3 is TGCGCCAGCAGCCAGACCGGGGAAGTCACAGATACGCAGTATTTT. The V call is TRBV4-3, the J call TRBJ2-3; tentative D call: TRBD2 (5 bases). In germline, CDR1 is LGHNA, CDR2 YSLEER. CDR3 length equals 15 residues. Deletions cut 3 bases from V and 2 bases from J, with 12 bases between.

In its sample, this clone was seen once. This chain links TRBV28 with TRBJ2-1; 7 nucleotides line up with TRBD1. Germline CDR1 MDHEN, CDR2 SYDVKM. The V gene end was trimmed by 6 bases and the J gene end by 0 bases; junction bases not matched to a gene: 8. The CDR3 has 16 residues. CDR3 nucleotides: TGTGCCAGCAGGAGGGGGCGGGCCAGCTCCTACAATGAGCAGTTCTTC. Amino acids: CASRRGRASSYNEQFF.

V is TRBV7-2 and J is TRBJ2-7; unclear D gene. CDR3 size: 13 residues. Looked up from germline, CDR1 is SGHTA and CDR2 is FQGNSA. V was pared by 1 base and J by 3 bases, with 7 bases between. Written as DNA, the CDR3 is TGTGCCAGCAGCTTAGAAAACGGCTACGAGCAGTACTTC. Translating gives CASSLENGYEQYF.

The chain uses TRBV7-8 and TRBJ2-7; 9 nucleotides match TRBD2. The ends lost 4 bases at V and 5 bases at J; junction bases unmatched: 9. The V gene's germline CDR1 is SGHVS and CDR2 FQNEAQ. This CDR3 has 15 residues. CDR3 protein: CASSYSVLAGNEQYF. The CDR3 DNA reads as TGTGCCAGCAGCTACTCGGTCCTAGCGGGAAACGAGCAGTACTTC.

This clone was counted a few times. The rearrangement links TRBV5-5 to TRBJ2-3, with D uncertain. Trimming cost V 3 bases and J 6 bases, with 5 bases left between them. In germline, CDR1 is SGHKS, CDR2 YYEKEE (reference sequence). The CDR3 loop spans 11 amino acids. The CDR3 loop reads CASSSADTQYF. The CDR3 DNA is TGTGCCAGCAGCTCAGCCGATACGCAGTATTTT.

V is TRBV30 and J is TRBJ2-1; unclear D gene. V was pared by 1 base and J by 0 bases, with 13 bases between. CDR1 and CDR2 (germline): GTSNPN, SVGIG (reference sequence). This CDR3 has 16 amino acids. CDR3 bases: TGTGCCTGGAGTGCTAGACGGTGGAGCTCCTACAATGAGCAGTTCTTC. Residues: CAWSARRWSSYNEQFF. Filled out from reference TRBV30 and TRBJ2-1, the complete variable domain reads SQTIHQWPATLVQPVGSPLSLECTVEGTSNPNLYWYRQAAGRGLQLLFYSVGIGQISSEVPQNLSASRPQDRQFILSSKKLLLSDSGFYLCAWSARRWSSYNEQFFGPGTRLTVL.

V gene TRBV29-1 combines with J gene TRBJ2-7, with no clear D. The CDR3 loop spans 14 amino acids. Germline-derived CDR1 and CDR2 are SQVTM and ANQGSEA. V was clipped by 4 bases and J by 3 bases, with 16 bases between them. As DNA, the CDR3 is TGCAGCGTTGTCTTACACCCCTTTAACTACGAGCAGTACTTC. It yields the protein CSVVLHPFNYEQYF.

The V gene is TRBV18, the J gene TRBJ1-1; TRBD1 might be the D (5 bases). The V gene's germline CDR1 is KGHSH and CDR2 LQKENI. The V end lost 4 bases, the J end lost 0 bases, and 12 bases lay between the germline ends. The CDR3 runs 15 residues. DNA of the CDR3: TGTGCCAGCTCACTGCGACAGCCCGTGAACACTGAAGCTTTCTTT. This sequence encodes CASSLRQPVNTEAFF.

The V call is TRBV27, the J call TRBJ2-7; TRBD2 matches at 11 bases. Losses at the gene ends were 2 bases for V and 7 bases for J; bases not matched to a gene: 10. CDR1 and CDR2 (germline): MNHEY, SMNVEV (reference sequence). CDR3 length equals 16 residues. CDR3 DNA: TGTGCCAGCAGTTTAACAGTAGCGGGGGGGGAGAGGGAGCAGTACTTC. It yields the protein CASSLTVAGGEREQYF.

The chain combines TRBV7-6 with TRBJ2-3; D call uncertain. The CDR3 spans 13 residues. Trimming took 3 bases from V and 1 from J, leaving 5 bases between them. Germline loops: CDR1 SGHVS, CDR2 FNYEAQ. The CDR3 sequence is CASSFTGTDTQYF. The CDR3 DNA follows: TGTGCCAGCAGCTTCACCGGCACAGATACGCAGTATTTT.

This clone came up a few times. This rearrangement joins TRBV13 to TRBJ2-1; maybe TRBD2 (6 bases). This CDR3 contains 15 residues. V lost 4 bases, J lost 6 bases, and 16 bases lay in between. Per germline, CDR1 PRHDT and CDR2 FYEKMQ (reference sequence). The CDR3 spells CASSSGTLGGNEQFF. Written as DNA, the CDR3 is TGTGCCAGCAGCTCCGGGACTCTCGGGGGCAATGAGCAGTTCTTC.

This clone occurred once. V is TRBV5-1 and J is TRBJ2-7; D unresolved. Germline CDR1 SGHRS, CDR2 YFSETQ. This CDR3 spans 14 amino acids. Trimming left V 1 base short and J 1 base short, with 9 bases between. This chain's CDR3 is CASSLTRASYEQYF. Written as DNA, the CDR3 is TGCGCCAGCAGCTTGACCCGGGCGTCCTACGAGCAGTACTTC.

This clone was detected only a few times. This chain connects TRBV6-6 to TRBJ1-1; D uncertain. The V gene lost 7 bases and the J gene lost 0 bases, with 9 bases spanning the gap. Germline-derived CDR1 and CDR2 are MNHNY and SVGAGI (reference sequence). CDR3 length equals 13 residues. The CDR3 loop is CASNAHMNTEAFF. In nucleotides, the CDR3 is TGTGCCAGCAATGCTCATATGAACACTGAAGCTTTCTTT.

This chain uses TRBV25-1 with TRBJ2-7; D could derive from TRBD1 or TRBD2 (5 bases each). V was clipped by 2 bases and J by 2 bases, with 13 bases between them. This CDR3 has 15 amino acids. In germline, CDR1 is MGHDK, CDR2 SYGVNS. CDR3 nucleotide sequence: TGTGCCAGCAGTGAACAAGGGGCGCGGGCCTACGAGCAGTACTTC. Translated: CASSEQGARAYEQYF.

This clone was observed a few times. The V gene is TRBV18, the J gene TRBJ1-6; TRBD1 agrees at 9 bases. The V gene's germline CDR1 is KGHSH and CDR2 LQKENI. Germline trimming cut 4 bases from V and 7 bases from J; bases unmatched to any gene: 5. The CDR3 spans 15 residues. In nucleotides, the CDR3 is TGTGCCAGCTCACGACGGACAGGGGACAATTCACCCCTCCACTTT. Its protein product is CASSRRTGDNSPLHF.

This rearrangement joins TRBV25-1 to TRBJ2-7; TRBD1 aligns across 8 bases. V shed 3 bases, J shed 5 bases, and the junction held 9 bases outside the gene matches. The CDR3 sequence is 15 residues long. Germline CDR1 and CDR2: MGHDK and SYGVNS. CDR3 loop: CASSEPPGGHNEQYF. Written as DNA, the CDR3 is TGTGCCAGCAGTGAGCCACCAGGGGGCCACAACGAGCAGTACTTC.

The V gene is TRBV9, the J gene TRBJ1-2, with D perhaps matching TRBD1 (5 bases). The CDR3 covers 16 residues. Germline V gene lookup returns CDR1 SGDLS and CDR2 YYNGEE. V was clipped by 3 bases and J by 1 base, with 16 bases between them. In nucleotides, the CDR3 is TGTGCCAGCAGCGAGTGGGGGAGAGTATATAACTATGGCTACACCTTC. Its translation is CASSEWGRVYNYGYTF.

This clone appeared a single time. This rearrangement joins TRBV19 to TRBJ1-2; 7 bases align to TRBD1. J was trimmed by 6 bases and V by 9 bases; bases with no gene match: 10. Looked up from germline, CDR1 is LNHDA and CDR2 is SQIVND (reference sequence). There are 13 residues in the CDR3. This CDR3 is CASLREGANGYTF. The CDR3 region has the DNA TGTGCCAGCCTCCGGGAGGGGGCGAATGGCTACACCTTC.

The CDR3 reads CATSRDTNRGLLGNTIYF. CDR3 sequence (DNA): TGTGCCACCAGCAGAGATACAAACAGGGGTCTACTCGGAAACACCATATATTTT. J is TRBJ1-3 and V is TRBV15; 7 nucleotides align to TRBD1. The CDR3 is made up of 18 amino acids. Per germline, CDR1 LNHNV and CDR2 YYDKDF (reference sequence). V lost 0 bases, J lost 4 bases, and 12 bases stayed unmatched.

The gene calls are TRBV5-6 and TRBJ2-6; D tentatively reads TRBD1 or TRBD2 (6 bases each). V lost 4 bases and J 2 bases, leaving 16 bases between the germline ends. CDR3 length: 17 amino acids. Germline CDR1 reads SGHDT; CDR2 reads YYEEEE. This CDR3 is CASSLEVGGTGANVLTF. CDR3 sequence (DNA): TGTGCCAGCAGCCTAGAGGTCGGGGGCACTGGGGCCAACGTCCTGACTTTC.

This chain joins TRBV4-1 and TRBJ1-1; D might be TRBD1 (6 bases). There are 16 residues in the CDR3. V was cut by 8 bases and J by 0 bases, with 19 bases left in between. The V gene's germline CDR1 is MGHRA and CDR2 YSYEKL. The CDR3 loop reads CASRPQGHSLNTEAFF. Written as DNA, the CDR3 is TGCGCCAGCCGCCCTCAGGGGCACAGTTTGAACACTGAAGCTTTCTTT.

The chain has TRBV5-4 and TRBJ1-2, with 8 bases lining up with TRBD1. CDR3 size: 12 residues. V shed 2 bases, J shed 8 bases, and the junction held 2 bases outside the gene matches. In germline, CDR1 is SGHNT, CDR2 YYREEE (reference sequence). CDR3 in amino acids: CASSLDRGGYTF. DNA of the CDR3: TGTGCCAGCAGCTTAGACAGGGGCGGCTACACCTTC.